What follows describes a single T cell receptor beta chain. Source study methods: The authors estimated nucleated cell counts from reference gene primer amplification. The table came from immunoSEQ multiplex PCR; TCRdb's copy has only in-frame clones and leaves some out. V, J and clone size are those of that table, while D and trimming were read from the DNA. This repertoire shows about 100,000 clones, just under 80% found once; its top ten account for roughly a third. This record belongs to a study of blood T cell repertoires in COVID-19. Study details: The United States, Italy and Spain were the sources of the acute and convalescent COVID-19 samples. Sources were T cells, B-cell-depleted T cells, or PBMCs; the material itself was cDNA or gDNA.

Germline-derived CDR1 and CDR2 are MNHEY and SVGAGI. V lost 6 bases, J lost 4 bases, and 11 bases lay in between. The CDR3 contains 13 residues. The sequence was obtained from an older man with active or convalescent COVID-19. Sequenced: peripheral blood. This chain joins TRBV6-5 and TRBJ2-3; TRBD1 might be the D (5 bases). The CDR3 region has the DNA TGTGCCAGCAGCGCCCAGGGCGCAGATACGCAGTATTTT. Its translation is CASSAQGADTQYF.